These 29 T cell receptor beta chains were all obtained from the same sample, sequenced in a study of T cell responses to AZD1222 COVID-19 vaccine. Data came from immunoSEQ multiplex PCR; TCRdb stores just in-frame clones and leaves some out. The table lists 130,000 to 150,000 clones, about 93% of them singletons. Sequencing used peripheral blood, obtained on day 0 of AZD1222 vaccination. These receptors were obtained from an adult in good health.

The chain employs TRBV10-3 and TRBJ1-2; no firm D call. The germline CDR1 and CDR2 sequences are ENHRY and SYGVKD. The V end lost 0 bases, the J end lost 4 bases, and 6 bases lay between the germline ends. The CDR3 is 13 residues long. CDR3 loop: CAISESTGYGYTF. CDR3 coding DNA: TGTGCCATCAGTGAGTCAACGGGCTATGGCTACACCTTC.

J is TRBJ2-1 and V is TRBV30; TRBD2 agrees at 8 bases. The length of the CDR3 is 17 residues. Unmatched junction bases numbered 15, after V lost 5 bases and J lost 3 bases. Germline CDR1 is GTSNPN and CDR2 is SVGIG (reference sequence). This chain's CDR3 is CAWAGDLAGHLYNEQFF. The CDR3 DNA follows: TGTGCCTGGGCGGGCGATTTAGCGGGGCACCTCTACAATGAGCAGTTCTTC.

The chain joins TRBV6-5 to TRBJ1-6; 8 bases map to TRBD1. Germline CDR1 reads MNHEY; CDR2 reads SVGAGI. CDR3 size: 16 residues. The V and J ends lost 0 bases and 7 bases, in that order; junction bases with no gene match: 5. This chain's CDR3 is CASSYSVQGANSPLHF. The CDR3 nucleotides read TGTGCCAGCAGTTACTCGGTGCAGGGGGCCAATTCACCCCTCCACTTT.

CDR3 protein: CASSLRASPAVNQPQHF. For the CDR3, the DNA is TGTGCCAGTAGTTTGCGGGCCAGCCCCGCGGTCAATCAGCCCCAGCATTTT. V is TRBV19 and J is TRBJ1-5; D unresolved. Germline CDR1 LNHDA, CDR2 SQIVND (reference sequence). Trimming cost V 5 bases and J 3 bases, with 20 bases left between them. The CDR3 contains 17 residues.

CDR3 in amino acids: CASSLQQALSSYEQYF. The CDR3 DNA is TGTGCCAGCAGTTTACAACAGGCACTTAGCTCCTACGAGCAGTACTTC. The V gene is TRBV27, the J gene TRBJ2-7; D may be TRBD1 (5 bases). V was pared by 2 bases and J by 0 bases, with 14 bases between. Germline V CDR1 and CDR2: MNHEY, SMNVEV (reference sequence). This CDR3 spans 16 amino acids.

The chain has TRBV2 and TRBJ2-7, with TRBD2 as a possible D gene (6 bases). The V end lost 5 bases, the J end lost 7 bases, and 12 bases lay between the germline ends. The germline CDR1 and CDR2 sequences are SNHLY and FYNNEI. This CDR3 region has 12 residues. In DNA form, the CDR3 reads TGTGCCAGCAGTCTGGAGGGCGGGGAGCAGTACTTC. Translation: CASSLEGGEQYF.

The J gene is TRBJ1-1, the V gene TRBV6-1, with D hard to call. Germline-derived CDR1 and CDR2 are MNHNS and SASEGT. V gave up 3 bases and J gave up 8 bases, with 4 bases separating them. The CDR3 totals 10 residues. The CDR3: CASSDWEAFF. CDR3 bases: TGTGCCAGCAGTGATTGGGAAGCTTTCTTT.

The chain joins TRBV9 to TRBJ2-3, with 7 bases matching TRBD2. CDR1 and CDR2 (germline): SGDLS, YYNGEE. The CDR3 is made up of 13 amino acids. J lost 3 bases, V lost 4 bases, and 2 bases had no gene match. CDR3 sequence reads: CASSPGGTDTQYF. The DNA for the CDR3 is TGTGCCAGCAGCCCCGGGGGGACAGATACGCAGTATTTT.

The chain uses TRBV4-1 and TRBJ1-6; perhaps TRBD1 as D (5 bases). The ends were cut back, 0 bases at V and 6 bases at J, with 15 bases in the middle. This CDR3 comprises 17 residues. CDR1 is MGHRA, CDR2 YSYEKL, per germline. The CDR3 DNA is TGCGCCAGCAGCCAAGATCGGGGAGGCAGGGCTAATTCACCCCTCCACTTT. Protein: CASSQDRGGRANSPLHF.

This chain connects TRBV15 to TRBJ1-1; no reliable D call. Between the trimmed V and J ends, which lost 2 bases and 0 bases, there was a span of 4 bases. The germline V gene encodes CDR1 LNHNV and CDR2 YYDKDF (reference sequence). CDR3 length equals 13 residues. In nucleotides, the CDR3 is TGTGCCACCAGCAGATTAGTGAACACTGAAGCTTTCTTT. This gives the protein CATSRLVNTEAFF. Combining the CDR3 with reference TRBV15 and TRBJ1-1 gives the whole variable domain DAMVIQNPRYQVTQFGKPVTLSCSQTLNHNVMYWYQQKSSQAPKLLFHYYDKDFNNEADTPDNFQSRRPNTSFCFLDIRSPGLGDTAMYLCATSRLVNTEAFFGQGTRLTVV.

This clone was recorded a few times. The gene calls are TRBV5-1 and TRBJ1-1; D ambiguous. V lost 3 bases and J lost 6, with 12 bases in between. Per germline, CDR1 SGHRS and CDR2 YFSETQ. CDR3 size: 13 residues. The CDR3 DNA sequence: TGCGCCAGCAGCTCGTTGGTAGCTCCTGAAGCTTTCTTT. It is translated as CASSSLVAPEAFF.

V is TRBV7-9 and J is TRBJ2-6, with 9 bases aligning to TRBD1. The V gene's germline CDR1 is SEHNR and CDR2 FQNEAQ (reference sequence). With V trimmed by 5 bases and J by 1 base, 6 bases remained unmatched. The CDR3 runs to 17 residues. CDR3 in amino acids: CASSRDRAESGANVLTF. CDR3 nucleotides: TGTGCCAGCAGCCGGGACAGGGCGGAGTCTGGGGCCAACGTCCTGACTTTC.

This chain joins TRBV5-1 and TRBJ2-1; D ambiguous. The germline V and J ends were trimmed by 0 bases and 5 bases, with 9 bases remaining between them. The CDR3 loop spans 14 amino acids. CDR1 is SGHRS, CDR2 YFSETQ, per germline. The chain's CDR3 is CASSLADEHNEQFF. The CDR3 region has the DNA TGCGCCAGCAGCTTGGCCGATGAGCACAATGAGCAGTTCTTC.

The chain carries TRBV5-4 and TRBJ2-5; 8 positions match TRBD2. CDR1 SGHNT and CDR2 YYREEE come from the germline V gene (reference sequence). CDR3 length equals 15 residues. The ends lost 3 bases at V and 5 bases at J; junction bases unmatched: 9. CDR3 amino acids: CASSSWTSPGETQYF. The CDR3 DNA is TGTGCCAGCAGCTCGTGGACTAGCCCTGGCGAGACCCAGTACTTC.

The chain combines TRBV19 with TRBJ1-5, with D possibly matching TRBD1 (5 bases). This CDR3 is built from 14 residues. V was clipped by 5 bases and J by 11 bases, with 19 bases between them. Looked up from germline, CDR1 is LNHDA and CDR2 is SQIVND (reference sequence). The DNA for the CDR3 is TGTGCCAGTAGTGTTCCGGGACCGCCCGGGGCCCAGCATTTT. It translates to CASSVPGPPGAQHF.

V gene TRBV23-1 combines with J gene TRBJ1-1, with D perhaps TRBD1 (5 bases). TRBV23-1 is an open reading frame whose function is uncertain. CDR3 length equals 14 residues. V lost 1 base and J 1 base, leaving 7 bases between the germline ends. CDR3 sequence: CASSQWGGNTEAFF. The CDR3 DNA reads as TGCGCCAGCAGTCAATGGGGGGGGAACACTGAAGCTTTCTTT.

The V and J genes are TRBV11-3 and TRBJ2-3; D possibly corresponds to TRBD2 (5 bases). V lost 5 bases to trimming and J lost 2 bases, with 17 bases between them. The germline gives CDR1 SGHNT, CDR2 YENEEA. CDR3 length equals 16 residues. In nucleotides, the CDR3 is TGTGCCAGCAGCCCCGTTGGCGGAGACTACACAGATACGCAGTATTTT. It is translated as CASSPVGGDYTDTQYF.

J is TRBJ1-2 and V is TRBV7-2; TRBD1 matches at 7 bases. The J segment lost 2 bases and the V segment lost 5 bases, leaving 14 bases of the junction unmatched. Germline V gene lookup returns CDR1 SGHTA and CDR2 FQGNSA. CDR3 length equals 17 residues. CDR3 nucleotide sequence: TGTGCCAGCAGCCCTGAAGGGGGCATGCTACACAACTATGGCTACACCTTC. Its translation: CASSPEGGMLHNYGYTF.

The rearrangement joins TRBV10-3 to TRBJ2-7; D is perhaps TRBD1 or TRBD2 (6 bases each). Trimming pared 3 bases from V and 6 bases from J, leaving 12 bases between. The CDR3 extends over 13 amino acids. From germline, CDR1 is ENHRY and CDR2 SYGVKD. For the CDR3, the DNA is TGTGCCATCAGTGAAACAGGGAGGAGCGAGCAGTACTTC. Its protein product is CAISETGRSEQYF.

V usage is TRBV7-7 and J usage is TRBJ2-1; D may correspond to TRBD1 or TRBD2 (5 bases each). Looked up from germline, CDR1 is SSHAT and CDR2 is FNYEAQ (reference sequence). The CDR3 is made up of 15 amino acids. V shed 4 bases and J shed 4 bases, with 14 bases lying between them. CDR3 region: CASSSGPSPYNEQFF. CDR3 in DNA: TGTGCCAGCAGCTCGGGACCATCTCCTTACAATGAGCAGTTCTTC.

The V and J genes are TRBV12-1 and TRBJ2-7; TRBD1, the D gene given by the table, was not confirmed from the DNA. TRBV12-1 is classified as a pseudogene. The CDR3 extends over 14 amino acids. This CDR3 reads CASSFVGQGYEQYF. The CDR3 nucleotides are TGTGCCAGCAGCTTTGTGGGACAGGGCTACGAGCAGTACTTC.

The J gene is TRBJ2-1, the V gene TRBV6-5; 9 positions match TRBD2. The CDR3 spans 14 residues. After removal of 7 bases from V and 5 bases from J, the junction contained 6 bases not matched to a gene. CDR1 is MNHEY and CDR2 is SVGAGI in the germline V gene. The CDR3 loop reads CASTRVAGDNEQFF. CDR3 bases: TGTGCCAGCACTAGGGTAGCGGGAGACAATGAGCAGTTCTTC.

The chain recombines TRBV29-1 with TRBJ1-1; D ambiguous. Germline V CDR1 and CDR2: SQVTM, ANQGSEA. The CDR3 length is 13 residues. V gave up 1 base and J gave up 2 bases, with 8 bases separating them. The CDR3 coding sequence is TGCAGCGTTGAAGGGGTATCTAACACTGAAGCTTTCTTT. Translated: CSVEGVSNTEAFF.

V is TRBV10-2 and J is TRBJ1-2; TRBD1 matches at 8 bases. With V trimmed by 5 bases and J by 6 bases, 8 bases remained unmatched. CDR3 length: 14 amino acids. The germline gives CDR1 WSHSY, CDR2 SAAADI. CDR3 residues: CASSLTGGKDGYTF. The CDR3 DNA follows: TGCGCCAGCAGTCTTACAGGGGGAAAGGATGGCTACACCTTC.

The gene calls are TRBV5-1 and TRBJ2-2, with D perhaps matching TRBD2 (6 bases). V lost 7 bases, J lost 4 bases, and 17 bases lay in between. CDR1 and CDR2 from the germline V gene are SGHRS and YFSETQ. This CDR3 spans 15 amino acids. For the CDR3, the DNA is TGCGCCAGCGCTCCGGACCGGGGAGGCACCGGGGAGCTGTTTTTT. This gives the protein CASAPDRGGTGELFF.

The chain carries TRBV11-1 and TRBJ2-1, with D perhaps matching TRBD1 (6 bases). V lost 4 bases and J lost 2, with 15 bases in between. This CDR3 contains 16 residues. CDR1 SGHAT and CDR2 FQDESV come from the germline V gene (reference sequence). The CDR3 region is CASSSGATLPYNEQFF. The CDR3 DNA sequence: TGTGCCAGCAGCTCAGGGGCTACCCTTCCCTACAATGAGCAGTTCTTC.

V and J are TRBV18 and TRBJ2-7; D remains ambiguous. Per the germline V gene, CDR1 is KGHSH and CDR2 is LQKENI. V was clipped by 3 bases and J by 0 bases, with 15 bases between them. The CDR3 covers 16 residues. The CDR3 nucleotides are TGTGCCAGCTCACCGCAGAGAGTCGCGAGCTCCTACGAGCAGTACTTC. It codes for CASSPQRVASSYEQYF.

The chain joins TRBV2 to TRBJ1-4; D not certain. Deletions cut 6 bases from V and 0 bases from J, with 8 bases between. The CDR3 runs 14 residues. Germline V gene sequence: CDR1 SNHLY, CDR2 FYNNEI. The CDR3 here is CASSLVTTNEKLFF. Here the CDR3 DNA reads TGTGCCAGCAGCCTGGTCACAACTAATGAAAAACTGTTTTTT.

The chain recombines TRBV5-1 with TRBJ2-3; D unclear. The V end was cut by 0 bases, the J end by 2 bases, with 1 base between. In germline, CDR1 is SGHRS, CDR2 YFSETQ. This CDR3 is 12 amino acids long. The CDR3 nucleotides read TGCGCCAGCAGCTTGGACACAGATACGCAGTATTTT. Translated: CASSLDTDTQYF.